This T cell receptor beta chain was captured by sequencing in a study of cytomegalovirus exposure and HLA in healthy donors. Study as a whole: The study placed about 81% of its approximately 360 genotyped donors in the Caucasian-associated ancestry cluster. Study-level results: Later analysis showed TCR association rates varying by HLA locus, highest for DRB1 and lowest for HLA-C.

Turning to this clone: Its target is unknown.

Use of 60 Vbeta and 13 Jbeta primers characterized the PCR. Assay: immunoSEQ multiplex PCR; the TCRdb copy retains only in-frame clones and omits some. The sample has about 130,000 clones, approximately 82% seen once. Germline V CDR1 and CDR2: LGHNA, YSLEER. J was trimmed by 0 bases and V by 4 bases; bases with no gene match: 8. This CDR3 has 17 amino acids. Sequencing was carried out using PBMCs. The rearrangement links TRBV4-3 to TRBJ2-7; TRBD2 aligns across 11 bases. The receptor's source is a female donor in good health and CMV-seronegative. CDR3 residues: CASSPRLAGGSSYEQYF. In DNA, the CDR3 is TGCGCCAGCAGCCCTCGGCTAGCGGGAGGTAGCTCCTACGAGCAGTACTTC.